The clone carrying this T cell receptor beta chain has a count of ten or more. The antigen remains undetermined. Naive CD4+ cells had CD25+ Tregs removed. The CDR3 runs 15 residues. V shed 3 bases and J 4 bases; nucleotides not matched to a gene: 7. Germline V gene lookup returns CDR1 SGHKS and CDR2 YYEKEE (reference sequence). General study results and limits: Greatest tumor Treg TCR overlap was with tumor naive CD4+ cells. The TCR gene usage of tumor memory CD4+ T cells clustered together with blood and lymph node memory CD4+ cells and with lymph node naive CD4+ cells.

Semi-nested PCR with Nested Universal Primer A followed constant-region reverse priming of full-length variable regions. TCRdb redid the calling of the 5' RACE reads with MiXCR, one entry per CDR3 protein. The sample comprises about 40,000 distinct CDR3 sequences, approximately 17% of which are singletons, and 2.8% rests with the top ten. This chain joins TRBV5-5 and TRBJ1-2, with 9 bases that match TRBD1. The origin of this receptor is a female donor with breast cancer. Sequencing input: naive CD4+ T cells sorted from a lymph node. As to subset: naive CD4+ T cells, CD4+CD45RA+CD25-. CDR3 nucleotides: TGTGCCAGCAGCTGGGGACAGGGCGGGGGCTATGGCTACACCTTC. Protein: CASSWGQGGGYGYTF. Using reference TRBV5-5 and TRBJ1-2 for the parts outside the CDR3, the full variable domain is DAGVTQSPTHLIKTRGQQVTLRCSPISGHKSVSWYQQVLGQGPQFIFQYYEKEERGRGNFPDRFSARQFPNYSSELNVNALLLGDSALYLCASSWGQGGGYGYTFGSGTRLTVV.